This TCR beta chain was observed in a study of cytomegalovirus exposure and HLA in healthy donors. To note about this clone: The target antigen is unknown.

Amplification used 60 Vbeta primers and 13 Jbeta primers. How the authors handled the data: Approximately 12 million of the about 80 million unique TCR beta chains counted in a later analysis were shared. Clones were sequenced by immunoSEQ multiplex PCR, and TCRdb holds only the in-frame ones, with some missing. The V and J calls and clone size are taken from that table; D and trimming were inferred from the DNA. Of 150,000 to 200,000 clones listed, roughly 79% are singletons. Germline V lookup: CDR1 SGHTS, CDR2 YDEGEE. Trimming shortened V by 5 bases and J by 5 bases, and 5 bases separated the two germline ends. This CDR3 comprises 11 residues. Findings and caveats of the study: There were reportedly fewer N-insertions in an Asian-associated ancestry cluster than the roughly 700-donor mean, in a later analysis. Per published accounts, TCR beta sequences correctly predicted the HLA-A and HLA-B alleles of most subjects. Later analysis showed TCR association rates varying by HLA locus, highest for DRB1 and lowest for HLA-C.

This chain uses TRBV5-8 with TRBJ2-1; D possibly corresponds to TRBD2 (5 bases). Sequencing input: PBMCs. The source of this sequence is a male donor in good health and CMV-seronegative. CDR3 sequence reads: CASRLDNEQFF. Written as DNA, the CDR3 is TGTGCCAGCAGACTAGACAATGAGCAGTTCTTC.